Listed here are 3 T cell receptor beta chains from one sample, sequenced in a study of T-cell reconstitution after alpha-beta-depleted transplantation in children. The library targeted TCRbeta and was prepared with unique molecular identifiers. TCRdb recomputed calls from the PCR reads with MiXCR, one row per CDR3 protein. The sample includes a few hundred thousand distinct CDR3 sequences, 43% seen only once; the top ten take roughly 27%. The specimen comprised PBMCs, sampled before TCRalphabeta/CD19-depleted stem cell transplant. The receptors originated from a girl aged 2-10 years with aplastic anemia, due to receive a stem cell transplant.

The chain couples TRBV5-1 to TRBJ2-3; D is unclear. This CDR3 contains 14 residues. The germline V gene encodes CDR1 SGHRS and CDR2 YFSETQ. The V end lost 0 bases, the J end lost 2 bases, and 7 bases lay between the germline ends. CDR3 nucleotides: TGCGCCAGCAGCTTGGATCTATCCACAGATACGCAGTATTTT. This codes for CASSLDLSTDTQYF.

The rearrangement uses TRBV12-3 or TRBV12-4 and TRBJ1-2; 11 nucleotides align to TRBD1. CDR3 length: 16 residues. V dropped 6 bases and J dropped 7; count of bases not matched to a gene: 13. CDR3 in DNA: TGTGCCAGCAGACCCGGGACAGGGGGTTACGTTGGTGGCTACACCTTC. Translated: CASRPGTGGYVGGYTF.

The chain uses TRBV6-5 and TRBJ2-3; 8 nucleotides align to TRBD1. This CDR3 has 16 amino acids. Germline V gene sequence: CDR1 MNHEY, CDR2 SVGAGI. V lost 0 bases and J lost 5; bases outside the gene matches: 7. The CDR3 spells CASSYSSQGAKDTQYF. CDR3 bases: TGTGCCAGCAGTTACTCGTCGCAGGGGGCTAAAGATACGCAGTATTTT.